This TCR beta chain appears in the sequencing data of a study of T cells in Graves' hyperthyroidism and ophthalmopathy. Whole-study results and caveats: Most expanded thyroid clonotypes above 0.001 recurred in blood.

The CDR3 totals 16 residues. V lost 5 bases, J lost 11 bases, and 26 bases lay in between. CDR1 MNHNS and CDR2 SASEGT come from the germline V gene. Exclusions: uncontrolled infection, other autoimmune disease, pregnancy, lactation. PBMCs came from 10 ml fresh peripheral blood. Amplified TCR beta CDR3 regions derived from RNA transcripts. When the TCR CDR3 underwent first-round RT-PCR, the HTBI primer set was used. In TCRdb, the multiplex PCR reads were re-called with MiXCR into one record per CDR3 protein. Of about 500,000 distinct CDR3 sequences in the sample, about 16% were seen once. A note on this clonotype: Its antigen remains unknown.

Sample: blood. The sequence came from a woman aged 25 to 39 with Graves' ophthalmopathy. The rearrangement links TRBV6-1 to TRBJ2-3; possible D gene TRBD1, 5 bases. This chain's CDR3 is CASSRDSRNPDSGQYF. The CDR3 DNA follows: TGTGCCAGCAGTCGCGATTCGCGTAATCCAGACAGTGGGCAGTATTTT.